Listed below are T cell receptor beta chains from one sample, sequenced in a study of blood T cell repertoires in COVID-19. The protocol was immunoSEQ multiplex PCR, while the TCRdb copy is restricted to in-frame clones and leaves out a portion. This table holds about 200,000 clones, about nine tenths found once. Specimen: peripheral blood. The receptors were gathered from a man aged 35 to 55 with acute or convalescent COVID-19. Both conserved end residues are part of each CDR3. D genes are given only for firm matches. For some rows the clone size is stated as once, few or many, or as a class when expanded; others skip it.

V gene,D gene,clone size,J gene,CDR3 protein,CDR3 DNA
TRBV7-2,TRBD2,.,TRBJ2-1,CASSPGTSYSNEQFF,TGTGCCAGCAGCCCCGGGACTAGCTACAGCAATGAGCAGTTCTTC
TRBV4-1,TRBD1,few,TRBJ2-7,CASSRGTGYYEQYF,TGCGCCAGCAGCCGCGGGACAGGGTACTACGAGCAGTACTTC
TRBV11-2,.,.,TRBJ2-2,CASSSFSTGELFF,TGTGCCAGCAGCTCCTTCTCCACCGGGGAGCTGTTTTTT
TRBV4-1,TRBD2,.,TRBJ2-1,CASSQGLMVGLAGTSYNEQFF,TGCGCCAGCAGCCAAGGCTTGATGGTGGGACTAGCGGGAACCTCCTACAATGAGCAGTTCTTC
TRBV6-5,.,.,TRBJ2-2,CASSYSGLGELFF,TGTGCCAGCAGTTACTCTGGGCTCGGGGAGCTGTTTTTT
TRBV7-9,TRBD1,.,TRBJ1-4,CASSAGQGDEKLFF,TGTGCCAGCAGCGCGGGACAGGGGGACGAAAAACTGTTTTTT
TRBV7-9,.,once,TRBJ2-7,CASSLITSSEQYF,TGTGCCAGCAGCTTAATCACTAGCTCCGAGCAGTACTTC
TRBV18,.,.,TRBJ2-2,CASSPFDRQRLGELFF,TGTGCCAGCTCACCTTTCGATCGGCAGCGCCTCGGGGAGCTGTTTTTT
TRBV5-1,.,once,TRBJ2-2,CASSLMGLDRPGELFF,TGCGCCAGCAGCTTGATGGGACTCGATCGGCCCGGGGAGCTGTTTTTT
TRBV5-1,TRBD1,.,TRBJ2-5,CASSLGDRGRETQYF,TGCGCCAGCAGCTTGGGAGACAGGGGGAGGGAGACCCAGTACTTC
TRBV18,TRBD2,few,TRBJ2-1,CASSPGSGRGLGEQFF,TGTGCCAGCTCACCAGGCAGCGGGAGAGGGTTGGGTGAGCAGTTCTTC
TRBV30,.,.,TRBJ1-6,CAWMRVQRNSPLHF,TGTGCCTGGATGAGGGTTCAGCGTAATTCACCCCTCCACTTT
TRBV12-3/TRBV12-4,.,.,TRBJ2-3,CASSTYLTLYF,TGTGCCAGCAGTACCTACCTTACGTTGTATTTT
TRBV7-9,.,.,TRBJ2-5,CASTWAGDETQYF,TGTGCCAGCACGTGGGCAGGGGATGAGACCCAGTACTTC
TRBV5-4,TRBD2,.,TRBJ2-7,CASSFGSGALYEQYF,TGTGCCAGCAGCTTTGGTAGCGGGGCCCTCTACGAGCAGTACTTC
TRBV20-1,TRBD2,.,TRBJ2-1,CSASSRGVSYNEQFF,TGCAGTGCTAGTTCGCGGGGGGTTTCCTACAATGAGCAGTTCTTC
TRBV24-1,.,.,TRBJ1-6,CATSVAQDGSPLHF,TGTGCCACCAGTGTAGCACAGGACGGTTCACCCCTCCACTTT
TRBV15,.,.,TRBJ1-6,CATSKLNNSPLHF,TGTGCCACCAGCAAATTAAATAATTCACCCCTCCACTTT
TRBV27,.,once,TRBJ1-1,CASRSRGQTTEAFF,TGTGCCAGCCGTTCCCGCGGACAGACCACTGAAGCTTTCTTT
TRBV19,.,.,TRBJ1-2,CAVRGEADYGYTF,TGTGCCGTAAGGGGTGAGGCAGACTATGGCTACACCTTC
TRBV9,TRBD2,.,TRBJ2-1,CASSVESSGATYNEQFF,TGTGCCAGCAGCGTAGAGTCTAGCGGAGCAACTTACAATGAGCAGTTCTTC
TRBV7-3,.,.,TRBJ1-5,CASSPTGPNQPQHF,TGTGCCAGCAGCCCGACAGGACCCAATCAGCCCCAGCATTTT
TRBV10-1,TRBD1,.,TRBJ1-6,CASSLGQGNSPLHF,TGCGCCAGCAGCCTGGGACAGGGTAATTCACCCCTCCACTTT
TRBV7-2,TRBD1,.,TRBJ1-1,CASSPRDRAPNEAFF,TGTGCCAGCAGCCCAAGAGACAGGGCCCCTAATGAAGCTTTCTTT
TRBV19,.,.,TRBJ1-1,CASRRTGEAFF,TGTGCCAGTAGACGTACAGGGGAAGCTTTCTTT
TRBV11-2,.,.,TRBJ1-4,CASSLDGLGKLFF,TGTGCCAGCAGCTTAGATGGTCTCGGAAAACTGTTTTTT
TRBV7-9,.,once,TRBJ1-4,CASSTRDTPNEKLFF,TGTGCCAGCAGCACTCGGGACACCCCTAATGAAAAACTGTTTTTT
TRBV9,TRBD2,.,TRBJ2-7,CASSAELAGVDEQYF,TGTGCCAGCAGCGCAGAACTAGCGGGAGTGGACGAGCAGTACTTC
TRBV19,.,.,TRBJ2-6,CASLQIHSGANVLTF,TGTGCCAGCCTACAGATTCACTCTGGGGCCAACGTCCTGACTTTC
TRBV15,.,.,TRBJ2-6,CATSRDRAGASSGANVLTF,TGTGCCACCAGCAGAGATAGGGCAGGGGCCAGCTCTGGGGCCAACGTCCTGACTTTC
TRBV18,.,.,TRBJ2-7,CASSPPSGGTYYEQYF,TGTGCCAGCTCACCACCGTCCGGCGGAACATACTACGAGCAGTACTTC
TRBV29-1,.,.,TRBJ2-5,CSGLPFTEVQETQYF,TGCAGCGGCCTACCTTTCACGGAGGTCCAAGAGACCCAGTACTTC
TRBV7-9,TRBD1,few,TRBJ2-7,CASSQGQASHEQYF,TGTGCCAGCAGCCAGGGACAGGCGTCCCACGAGCAGTACTTC
TRBV11-3,TRBD1,.,TRBJ2-6,CASSLEGTGVGANVLTF,TGTGCCAGCAGCTTAGAAGGGACAGGGGTTGGGGCCAACGTCCTGACTTTC
TRBV4-3,.,.,TRBJ2-6,CASSQDGVSGANVLTF,TGCGCCAGCAGCCAAGACGGGGTCTCTGGGGCCAACGTCCTGACTTTC
TRBV15,.,.,TRBJ1-5,CATADGNQPQHF,TGTGCCACGGCTGACGGGAATCAGCCCCAGCATTTT
TRBV10-3,.,.,TRBJ1-5,CAISENREQPQHF,TGTGCCATCAGTGAAAACAGGGAACAGCCCCAGCATTTT
TRBV11-2,.,.,TRBJ2-3,CASSLVRVTVGQDTQYF,TGTGCCAGCAGCTTAGTGAGGGTTACAGTAGGTCAAGATACGCAGTATTTT
TRBV15,.,.,TRBJ1-1,CATSREYGGQTEAFF,TGTGCCACCAGCAGAGAGTATGGGGGCCAGACTGAAGCTTTCTTT
TRBV19,TRBD1,.,TRBJ1-2,CASSIGPGTAIMDYTF,TGTGCCAGTAGTATAGGGCCCGGGACAGCGATTATGGACTACACCTTC
TRBV2,.,.,TRBJ2-2,CAMTRVPDTGELFF,TGTGCCATGACGCGGGTCCCCGACACCGGGGAGCTGTTTTTT
TRBV27,TRBD2,.,TRBJ2-7,CASSWEGYMGYEQYF,TGTGCCAGCAGTTGGGAGGGGTATATGGGCTACGAGCAGTACTTC